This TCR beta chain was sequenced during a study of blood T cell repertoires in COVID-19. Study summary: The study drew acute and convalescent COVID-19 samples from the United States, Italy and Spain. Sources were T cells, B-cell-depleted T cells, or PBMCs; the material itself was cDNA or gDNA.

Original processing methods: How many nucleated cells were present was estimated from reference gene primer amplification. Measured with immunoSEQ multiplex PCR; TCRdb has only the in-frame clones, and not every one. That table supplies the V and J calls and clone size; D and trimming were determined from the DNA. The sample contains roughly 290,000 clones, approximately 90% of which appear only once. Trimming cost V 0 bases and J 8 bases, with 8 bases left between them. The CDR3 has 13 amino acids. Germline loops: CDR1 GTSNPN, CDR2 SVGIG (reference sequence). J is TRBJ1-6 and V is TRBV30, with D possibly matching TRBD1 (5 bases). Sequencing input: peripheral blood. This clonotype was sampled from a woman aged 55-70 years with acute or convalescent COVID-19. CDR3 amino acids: CAWSVQEHSPLHF. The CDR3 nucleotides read TGTGCCTGGAGTGTACAGGAGCATTCACCCCTCCACTTT.